Shown below are 22 T cell receptor beta chains from a single sample sequenced in a study of blood T cell repertoires in COVID-19. TCRdb's copy holds only in-frame clones and misses some; the assay was immunoSEQ multiplex PCR. The sample shows fewer than 200,000 clones, 83% of them seen only once. The sequencing sample was made of peripheral blood. These receptors were obtained from a human donor in a cohort sampled during active COVID-19.

The gene calls are TRBV9 and TRBJ2-7; D possibly corresponds to TRBD1 (6 bases). Deletions cut 5 bases from V and 0 bases from J, with 15 bases between. CDR3 length: 15 amino acids. Germline V gene data show CDR1 as SGDLS and CDR2 as YYNGEE. This chain's CDR3 is CASSQTPDSSYEQYF. Written as DNA, the CDR3 is TGTGCCAGCAGTCAAACCCCGGACAGCTCCTACGAGCAGTACTTC.

V and J are TRBV19 and TRBJ1-2, with 7 bases identical to TRBD1. Germline loops: CDR1 LNHDA, CDR2 SQIVND (reference sequence). The CDR3 contains 15 residues. V was pared by 5 bases and J by 2 bases, with 8 bases of the junction left unmatched. CDR3 region: CASSPDIGGNYGYTF. As DNA, the CDR3 is TGTGCCAGTAGTCCAGATATAGGGGGCAACTATGGCTACACCTTC.

The chain combines TRBV6-2 or TRBV6-3 with TRBJ1-3; D is ambiguous. CDR1 is MNHEY, CDR2 SVGEGT, per germline. Trimming pared 4 bases from V and 2 bases from J, leaving 3 bases between. The CDR3 is 12 amino acids. CDR3 bases: TGTGCCAGCAGTTCAACTGGAAACACCATATATTTT. Protein: CASSSTGNTIYF.

V usage is TRBV7-2 and J usage is TRBJ2-7; no definite D call. The CDR3 sequence is 15 residues long. V was trimmed by 3 bases and J by 2 bases, leaving 14 bases between them. Germline CDR1 reads SGHTA; CDR2 reads FQGNSA. CDR3 sequence: CASSLESSAAYEQYF. The CDR3 DNA reads TGTGCCAGCAGCTTGGAGTCGTCAGCCGCCTACGAGCAGTACTTC.

The chain uses TRBV11-3 and TRBJ2-1, with 8 bases aligning to TRBD2. Germline CDR1 reads SGHNT; CDR2 reads YENEEA. The CDR3 has 13 residues. V was pared by 8 bases and J by 9 bases, with 9 bases of the junction left unmatched. CDR3 sequence (DNA): TGTGCCAGCCGCCCCAACGGGGGGGGTGAGCAGTTCTTC. It encodes CASRPNGGGEQFF.

V and J are TRBV27 and TRBJ2-7, with TRBD2 matching over 15 bases. Germline V CDR1 and CDR2: MNHEY, SMNVEV (reference sequence). The CDR3 has 14 residues. V lost 2 bases to trimming and J lost 7 bases; unmatched junction nucleotides: 0. The CDR3 loop reads CASSLGLAGGEQYF. Here the CDR3 DNA reads TGTGCCAGCAGTTTAGGACTAGCGGGAGGGGAGCAGTACTTC.

This clone is a singleton in its sample. This sequence joins TRBV2 and TRBJ2-6, with 7 bases aligning to TRBD1. There are 17 residues in the CDR3. Germline CDR1 SNHLY, CDR2 FYNNEI. With 7 bases clipped from V and 0 bases from J, the junction kept 9 bases outside the gene matches. The CDR3 loop is CASTEGDRLSGANVLTF. CDR3 sequence (DNA): TGTGCCAGCACTGAGGGGGACAGACTCTCTGGGGCCAACGTCCTGACTTTC.

The chain employs TRBV6-1 and TRBJ1-4; D gene uncertain. This CDR3 region has 16 residues. Germline V CDR1 and CDR2: MNHNS, SASEGT. The V end was cut by 3 bases, the J end by 4 bases, with 15 bases between. The CDR3 here is CASSEVKSFSNEKLFF. The DNA for the CDR3 is TGTGCCAGCAGTGAGGTTAAGTCATTTAGTAATGAAAAACTGTTTTTT.

This sequence joins TRBV11-1 and TRBJ2-6; maybe TRBD2 (6 bases). Trimming removed 0 bases at V and 4 bases at J, with 13 bases between. The CDR3 totals 17 residues. Germline CDR1 and CDR2: SGHAT and FQDESV (reference sequence). Written as DNA, the CDR3 is TGTGCCAGCAGCTTAGCGGCGGGGTCGGTGGGGGCCAACGTCCTGACTTTC. Translating gives CASSLAAGSVGANVLTF.

This chain's CDR3 is CASSRRTGHAYGYTF. As DNA, the CDR3 is TGTGCCAGCAGCCGCCGGACAGGGCACGCATATGGCTACACCTTC. The chain couples TRBV6-2 or TRBV6-3 to TRBJ1-2; 8 bases agree with TRBD1. The CDR3 loop spans 15 amino acids. Germline V lookup: CDR1 MNHEY, CDR2 SVGEGT. The V gene end was trimmed by 6 bases and the J gene end by 5 bases; junction bases not matched to a gene: 11.

The chain has TRBV16 and TRBJ1-2; D unclear. Germline V lookup: CDR1 KGHSY, CDR2 FQNENV. This CDR3 has 13 amino acids. Deletions cut 4 bases from V and 3 bases from J, with 9 bases between. CDR3 loop: CASSPQAYYGYTF. Here the CDR3 DNA reads TGTGCCAGCAGCCCCCAGGCCTACTATGGCTACACCTTC.

Here the CDR3 reads CASSLPGQGAGGGRANEQFF. Here the CDR3 DNA reads TGTGCCAGCAGTTTACCCGGACAGGGGGCGGGTGGCGGGAGGGCCAATGAGCAGTTCTTC. The chain links TRBV28 to TRBJ2-1; 11 bases align to TRBD1. The length of the CDR3 is 20 residues. V trimming: 2 bases; J trimming: 6 bases; junction bases outside the gene matches: 18. Germline values: CDR1 MDHEN, CDR2 SYDVKM.

This chain joins TRBV7-5 and TRBJ1-1; TRBD1 reflects the table's D call only, with no check against the DNA. TRBV7-5 constitutes a pseudogene. The CDR3 is made up of 16 amino acids. The CDR3, as DNA: TGTGCCAGAAGTTCCCGGGACAGGGCCGGGGGCACTGAAGCTTTCTTT. Its protein is CARSSRDRAGGTEAFF.

The chain employs TRBV19 and TRBJ1-5; 7 nucleotides match TRBD1. The CDR3 covers 13 residues. Germline V gene lookup returns CDR1 LNHDA and CDR2 SQIVND (reference sequence). The ends lost 3 bases at V and 5 bases at J; junction bases unmatched: 1. This CDR3 is CASSMQGDQPQHF. Here the CDR3 DNA reads TGTGCCAGTAGTATGCAGGGGGATCAGCCCCAGCATTTT.

The rearrangement joins TRBV7-3 to TRBJ2-1; D call uncertain. Germline lookup yields CDR1 SGHTA and CDR2 FQGTGA. This CDR3 region has 16 residues. The germline V and J ends were trimmed by 5 bases and 1 base, with 15 bases remaining between them. The CDR3 loop is CASSPVGGNSYNEQFF. CDR3 sequence (DNA): TGTGCCAGCAGCCCGGTTGGCGGCAATTCCTACAATGAGCAGTTCTTC.

This clone was picked up a small number of times. This sequence joins TRBV19 and TRBJ1-6; 7 bases align to TRBD1. V gave up 5 bases and J gave up 7 bases; unmatched junction bases: 5. CDR3 length equals 14 residues. CDR1 and CDR2 (germline): LNHDA, SQIVND (reference sequence). CDR3 coding DNA: TGTGCCAGTAGTCCACAGGGGACCAATTCACCCCTCCACTTT. This sequence encodes CASSPQGTNSPLHF.

The genes are TRBV4-1 and TRBJ2-3; D is uncertain. This CDR3 has 13 residues. Germline V gene data show CDR1 as MGHRA and CDR2 as YSYEKL. With 2 bases removed from V and 0 bases from J, the gap between germline ends came to 3 bases. CDR3 loop: CASSQTSTDTQYF. CDR3 nucleotides: TGCGCCAGCAGCCAAACTAGCACAGATACGCAGTATTTT.

This chain uses TRBV9 with TRBJ2-2; D might be TRBD1 (5 bases). CDR3 size: 15 residues. Germline V gene sequence: CDR1 SGDLS, CDR2 YYNGEE. Trimming stripped 3 bases from V and 2 bases from J, with 11 bases between. The CDR3 is CASSAREGNTGELFF. As DNA, the CDR3 is TGTGCCAGCAGCGCCAGGGAAGGAAACACCGGGGAGCTGTTTTTT.

The V and J genes are TRBV27 and TRBJ2-3; D uncertain. The V end lost 3 bases, the J end lost 0 bases, and 7 bases lay between the germline ends. The V gene's germline CDR1 is MNHEY and CDR2 SMNVEV (reference sequence). The CDR3 spans 14 residues. The CDR3 loop reads CASSFVGSTDTQYF. As DNA, the CDR3 is TGTGCCAGCAGTTTCGTCGGGAGCACAGATACGCAGTATTTT.

The chain has TRBV20-1 and TRBJ1-2; TRBD1 agrees at 8 bases. Trimming cost V 6 bases and J 12 bases; bases outside gene matches: 6. In germline, CDR1 is DFQATT, CDR2 SNEGSKA (reference sequence). The length of the CDR3 is 10 residues. CDR3 sequence: CSARTGGHTF. CDR3 DNA sequence: TGCAGTGCACGTACAGGGGGACACACCTTC.

CDR3 loop: CASSRQGTYEQYF. In DNA, the CDR3 is TGTGCCAGCAGCCGACAGGGAACGTACGAGCAGTACTTC. This chain joins TRBV6-5 and TRBJ2-7, with TRBD1 matching 7 bases. There are 13 residues in the CDR3. V lost 6 bases and J lost 4; bases outside the gene matches: 6. Per germline, CDR1 MNHEY and CDR2 SVGAGI.

V and J are TRBV9 and TRBJ2-3; 10 nucleotides line up with TRBD1. The junction had 3 bases not matched to a gene; V was cut back by 2 bases and J by 3 bases. CDR1 and CDR2 from the germline V gene are SGDLS and YYNGEE. The CDR3 is 15 amino acids. CDR3 DNA sequence: TGTGCCAGCAGCGTTTGGACAGGGGGGACAGATACGCAGTATTTT. The encoded protein is CASSVWTGGTDTQYF. Variable domain in full (rest from reference TRBV9 and TRBJ2-3): DSGVTQTPKHLITATGQRVTLRCSPRSGDLSVYWYQQSLDQGLQFLIQYYNGEERAKGNILERFSAQQFPDLHSELNLSSLELGDSALYFCASSVWTGGTDTQYFGPGTRLTVL.